This T cell receptor (beta chain) is drawn from a study of shared clonotypes between healthy human individuals. CD45RO negativity and positive selection for CCR7 defined naive CD8 cells, a population that excluded terminally differentiated effector memory CD45RA+ cells. This CDR3 is built from 13 residues. V shed 4 bases and J 4 bases; nucleotides not matched to a gene: 2. Germline values: CDR1 SNHLY, CDR2 FYNNEI. Assay: immunoSEQ multiplex PCR; the TCRdb copy retains only in-frame clones and omits some. Of about 870,000 clones listed, about 92% are singletons. Sequencing was carried out using naive CD8+ T cells sorted from blood. V and J are TRBV2 and TRBJ1-2; 8 nucleotides line up with TRBD1. This receptor was identified in a man aged 25-45 years in good health. The CDR3 nucleotides read TGTGCCAGCAGTGGGGGACAGGCCTATGGCTACACCTTC. Its translation is CASSGGQAYGYTF.